The 7 T cell receptor beta chains below all came from one sample that was sequenced in a study of patients and donors after allogeneic stem cell transplantation. Via MiXCR, TCRdb re-called the RT-PCR reads, giving one row per CDR3 protein. The table records more than 150,000 distinct CDR3 sequences, nearly 25% of them present only once. The sample taken for sequencing was blood, either unsorted or a sorted T cell fraction (not recorded which). The receptors come from a human donor who was either an allogeneic HSCT recipient or a stem cell or donor lymphocyte infusion donor (not recorded which). It is not recorded whose cells these are; they may come from a transplant donor.

This clonotype has a handful of counts. This chain uses TRBV20-1 with TRBJ2-1, with 12 nucleotides matching TRBD2. Germline V gene sequence: CDR1 DFQATT, CDR2 SNEGSKA (reference sequence). Trimming removed 2 bases from V and 15 bases from J; junction bases left unmatched: 11. The CDR3 totals 14 residues. This CDR3 is CSARTLLAGGPMFF. The CDR3 DNA reads TGCAGTGCTAGAACTCTCCTAGCGGGAGGGCCCATGTTCTTC.

This clonotype was seen only a few times. The V gene is TRBV28, the J gene TRBJ2-7; D may be TRBD2 (5 bases). The CDR3 totals 16 residues. Germline CDR1 MDHEN, CDR2 SYDVKM. Trimming took 8 bases from V and 2 from J, leaving 22 bases between them. The CDR3 here is CASRAGRSRSTYEQYF. The CDR3 DNA is TGTGCCAGCCGGGCGGGTAGAAGTAGGTCAACCTACGAGCAGTACTTC.

DNA for the CDR3: TGCAGCGCGGACTTGGCCGGGAACTATGGCTACACCTTC. Translation: CSADLAGNYGYTF. The chain joins TRBV20-1 to TRBJ1-2, with D unclear. The CDR3 contains 13 residues. The germline V gene encodes CDR1 DFQATT and CDR2 SNEGSKA (reference sequence).

The V gene is TRBV3-1, the J gene TRBJ2-5; D might be TRBD2 (6 bases). With 1 base removed from V and 3 bases from J, the gap between germline ends came to 9 bases. CDR1 is LGHDT, CDR2 YNNKEL, per germline (reference sequence). This CDR3 is built from 14 residues. CDR3 nucleotides: TGTGCCAGCAGCCAAGGGGGGGTGGAAGAGACCCAGTACTTC. Encoded protein: CASSQGGVEETQYF.

This clonotype was picked up a small number of times. This chain connects TRBV4-1 to TRBJ1-3, with 7 bases identical to TRBD1. Trimming removed 3 bases from V and 3 bases from J; junction bases left unmatched: 14. The CDR3 has 18 amino acids. CDR1 is MGHRA, CDR2 YSYEKL, per germline. This CDR3 reads CASSQGLQGIRFGNTIYF. The CDR3 DNA reads TGCGCCAGCAGCCAGGGTCTACAGGGGATTCGGTTTGGAAACACCATATATTTT.

This clonotype was observed a few times. This chain connects TRBV9 to TRBJ2-1; D is perhaps TRBD2 (7 bases). Germline V CDR1 and CDR2: SGDLS, YYNGEE. Trimming removed 0 bases at V and 9 bases at J, with 13 bases between. This CDR3 spans 14 amino acids. CDR3 nucleotides: TGTGCCAGCAGCGTAGGTAGGGGGACTATTGAGCAGTTCTTC. Protein: CASSVGRGTIEQFF. The full variable domain, in which reference TRBV9 and TRBJ2-1 provide the parts outside the CDR3, is DSGVTQTPKHLITATGQRVTLRCSPRSGDLSVYWYQQSLDQGLQFLIQYYNGEERAKGNILERFSAQQFPDLHSELNLSSLELGDSALYFCASSVGRGTIEQFFGPGTRLTVL.

This clonotype was counted many times. The V gene is TRBV5-1, the J gene TRBJ1-6; possible D gene TRBD1, 5 bases. V was pared by 0 bases and J by 1 base, with 11 bases between. The CDR3 covers 17 residues. CDR1 and CDR2 from the germline V gene are SGHRS and YFSETQ. CDR3 sequence (DNA): TGCGCCAGCAGCTTGGGACAGTATTCGTCCTATAATTCACCCCTCCACTTT. It codes for CASSLGQYSSYNSPLHF.